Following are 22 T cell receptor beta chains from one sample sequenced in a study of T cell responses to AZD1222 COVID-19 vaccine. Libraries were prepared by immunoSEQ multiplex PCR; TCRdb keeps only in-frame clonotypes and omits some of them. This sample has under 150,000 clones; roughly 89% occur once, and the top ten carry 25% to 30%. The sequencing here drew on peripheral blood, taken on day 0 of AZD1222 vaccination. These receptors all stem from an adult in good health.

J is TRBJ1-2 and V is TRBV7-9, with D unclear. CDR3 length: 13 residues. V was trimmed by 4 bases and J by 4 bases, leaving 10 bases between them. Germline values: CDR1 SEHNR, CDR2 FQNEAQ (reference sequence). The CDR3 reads CASSSSGAYGYTF. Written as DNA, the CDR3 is TGTGCCAGCAGCTCCTCAGGTGCCTATGGCTACACCTTC. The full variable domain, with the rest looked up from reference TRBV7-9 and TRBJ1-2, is DTGVSQNPRHKITKRGQNVTFRCDPISEHNRLYWYRQTLGQGPEFLTYFQNEAQLEKSRLLSDRFSAERPKGSFSTLEIQRTEQGDSAMYLCASSSSGAYGYTFGSGTRLTVV.

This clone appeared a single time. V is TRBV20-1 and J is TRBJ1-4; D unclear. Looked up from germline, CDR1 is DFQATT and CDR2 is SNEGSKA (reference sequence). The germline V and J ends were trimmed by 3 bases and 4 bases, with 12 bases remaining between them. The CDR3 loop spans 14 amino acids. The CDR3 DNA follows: TGCAGTGCTAGTCGAGGACCCTATAATGAAAAACTGTTTTTT. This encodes CSASRGPYNEKLFF.

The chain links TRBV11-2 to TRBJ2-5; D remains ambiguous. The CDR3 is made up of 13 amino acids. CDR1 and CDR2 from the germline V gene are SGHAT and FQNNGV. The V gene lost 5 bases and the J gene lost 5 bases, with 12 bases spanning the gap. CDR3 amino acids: CASSPQLRETQYF. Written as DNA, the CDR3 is TGTGCCAGCAGCCCCCAGCTCCGCGAGACCCAGTACTTC.

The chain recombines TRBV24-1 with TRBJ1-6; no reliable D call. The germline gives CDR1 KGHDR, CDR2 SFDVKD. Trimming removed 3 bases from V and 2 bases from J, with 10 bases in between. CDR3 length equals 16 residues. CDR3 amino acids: CATSDERSPYNSPLHF. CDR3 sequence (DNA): TGTGCCACCAGTGATGAGCGAAGTCCCTATAATTCACCCCTCCACTTT.

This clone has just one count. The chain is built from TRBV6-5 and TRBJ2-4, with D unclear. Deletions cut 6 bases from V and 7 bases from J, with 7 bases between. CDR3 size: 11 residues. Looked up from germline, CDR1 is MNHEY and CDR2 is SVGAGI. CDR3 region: CASRDPNIQYF. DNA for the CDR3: TGTGCCAGCAGGGACCCGAACATTCAGTACTTC.

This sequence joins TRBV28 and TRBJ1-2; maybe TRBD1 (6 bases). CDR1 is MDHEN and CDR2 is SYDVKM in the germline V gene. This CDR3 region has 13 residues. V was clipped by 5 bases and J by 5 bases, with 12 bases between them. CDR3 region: CASSVQGGYGYTF. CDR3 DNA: TGTGCCAGCAGTGTACAGGGAGGGTATGGCTACACCTTC.

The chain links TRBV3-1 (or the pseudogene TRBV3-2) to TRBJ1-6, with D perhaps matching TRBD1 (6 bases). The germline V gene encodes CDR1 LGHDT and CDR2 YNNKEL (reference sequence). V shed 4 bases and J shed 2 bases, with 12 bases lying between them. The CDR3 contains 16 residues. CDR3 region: CASSRQGIAYNSPLHF. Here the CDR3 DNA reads TGTGCCAGCAGCCGCCAGGGGATCGCCTATAATTCACCCCTCCACTTT.

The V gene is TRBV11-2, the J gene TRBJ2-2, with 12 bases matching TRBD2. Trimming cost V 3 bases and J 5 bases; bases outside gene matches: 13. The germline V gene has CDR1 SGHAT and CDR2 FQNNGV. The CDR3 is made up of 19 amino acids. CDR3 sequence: CASSFPTSGRRLETGELFF. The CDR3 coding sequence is TGTGCCAGCAGCTTCCCGACTAGCGGGAGAAGGTTGGAGACCGGGGAGCTGTTTTTT.

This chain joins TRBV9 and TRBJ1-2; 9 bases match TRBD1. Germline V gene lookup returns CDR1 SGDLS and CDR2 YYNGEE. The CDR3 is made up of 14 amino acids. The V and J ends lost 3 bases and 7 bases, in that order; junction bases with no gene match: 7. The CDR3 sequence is CASSDSTGGRGYTF. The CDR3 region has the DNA TGTGCCAGCAGCGACAGTACAGGGGGCCGTGGCTACACCTTC.

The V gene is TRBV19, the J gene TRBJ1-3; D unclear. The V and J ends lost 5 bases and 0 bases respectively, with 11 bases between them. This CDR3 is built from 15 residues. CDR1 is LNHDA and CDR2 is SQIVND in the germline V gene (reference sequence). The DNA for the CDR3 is TGTGCCAGTAGTCCTTCTTGGACCTCTGGAAACACCATATATTTT. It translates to CASSPSWTSGNTIYF.

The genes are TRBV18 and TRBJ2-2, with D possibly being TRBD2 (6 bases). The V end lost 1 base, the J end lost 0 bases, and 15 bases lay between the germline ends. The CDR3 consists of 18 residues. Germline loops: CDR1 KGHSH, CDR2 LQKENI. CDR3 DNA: TGTGCCAGCTCACCACTGTTCCGCGGGAACGCGAACACCGGGGAGCTGTTTTTT. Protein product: CASSPLFRGNANTGELFF.

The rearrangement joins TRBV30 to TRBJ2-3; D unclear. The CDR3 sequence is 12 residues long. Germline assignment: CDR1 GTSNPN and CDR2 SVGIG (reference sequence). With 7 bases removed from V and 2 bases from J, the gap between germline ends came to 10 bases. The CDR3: CALQVNTDTQYF. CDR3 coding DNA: TGTGCCTTACAAGTGAACACAGATACGCAGTATTTT.

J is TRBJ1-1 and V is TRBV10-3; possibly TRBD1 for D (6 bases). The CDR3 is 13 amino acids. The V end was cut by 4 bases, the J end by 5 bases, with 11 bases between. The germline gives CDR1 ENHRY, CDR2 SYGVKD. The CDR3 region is CAISVQGLTEAFF. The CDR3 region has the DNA TGTGCCATCAGTGTTCAGGGGCTGACTGAAGCTTTCTTT.

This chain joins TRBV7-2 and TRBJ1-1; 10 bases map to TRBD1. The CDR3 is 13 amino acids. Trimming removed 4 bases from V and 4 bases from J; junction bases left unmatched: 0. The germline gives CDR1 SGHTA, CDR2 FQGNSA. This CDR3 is CASSWTGGTEAFF. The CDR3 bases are TGTGCCAGCAGCTGGACAGGGGGCACTGAAGCTTTCTTT.

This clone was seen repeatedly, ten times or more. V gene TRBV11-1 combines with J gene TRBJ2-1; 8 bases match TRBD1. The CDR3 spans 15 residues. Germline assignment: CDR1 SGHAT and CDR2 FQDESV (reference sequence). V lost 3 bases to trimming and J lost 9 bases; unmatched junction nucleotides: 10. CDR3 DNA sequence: TGTGCCAGCAGCTTTTCAGGGGGCGGGCGAGGTGAGCAGTTCTTC. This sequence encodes CASSFSGGGRGEQFF.

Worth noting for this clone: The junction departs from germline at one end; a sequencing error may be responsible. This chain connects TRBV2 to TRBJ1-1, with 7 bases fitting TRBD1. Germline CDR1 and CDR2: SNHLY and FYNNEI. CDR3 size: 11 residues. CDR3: CASSEAKTGHF. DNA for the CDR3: TGTGCCAGCAGTGAAGCGAAGACAGGGCACTTT.

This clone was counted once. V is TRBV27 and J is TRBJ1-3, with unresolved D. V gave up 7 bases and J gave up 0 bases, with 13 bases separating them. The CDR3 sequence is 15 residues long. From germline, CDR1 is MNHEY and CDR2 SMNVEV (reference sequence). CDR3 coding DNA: TGTGCCAGCATAGGCGGACGGGGCTCTGGAAACACCATATATTTT. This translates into CASIGGRGSGNTIYF.

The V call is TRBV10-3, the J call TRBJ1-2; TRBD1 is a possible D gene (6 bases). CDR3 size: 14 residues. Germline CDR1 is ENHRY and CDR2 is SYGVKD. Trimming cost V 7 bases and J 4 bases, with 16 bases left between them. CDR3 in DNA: TGTGCCATCAATGAACAGGGATCCATCTATGGCTACACCTTC. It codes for CAINEQGSIYGYTF.

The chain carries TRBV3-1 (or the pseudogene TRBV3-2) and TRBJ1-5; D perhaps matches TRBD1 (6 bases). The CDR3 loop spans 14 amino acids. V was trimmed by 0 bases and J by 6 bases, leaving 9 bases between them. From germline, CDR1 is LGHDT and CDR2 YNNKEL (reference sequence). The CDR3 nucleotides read TGTGCCAGCAGCCAAGATTGGGGGCCTCAGCCCCAGCATTTT. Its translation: CASSQDWGPQPQHF.

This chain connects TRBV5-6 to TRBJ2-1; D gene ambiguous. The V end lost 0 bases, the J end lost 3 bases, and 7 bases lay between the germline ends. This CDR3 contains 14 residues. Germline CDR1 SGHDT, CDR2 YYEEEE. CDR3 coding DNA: TGTGCCAGCAGCTTGGTACACAACTACAATGAGCAGTTCTTC. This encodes CASSLVHNYNEQFF.

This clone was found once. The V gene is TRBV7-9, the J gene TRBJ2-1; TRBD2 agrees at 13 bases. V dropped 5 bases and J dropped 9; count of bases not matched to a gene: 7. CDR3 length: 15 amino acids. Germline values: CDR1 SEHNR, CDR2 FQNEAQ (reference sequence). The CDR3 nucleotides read TGTGCCAGCAGCCCCGGACTAGCGGGAGAAAGTGAGCAGTTCTTC. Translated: CASSPGLAGESEQFF. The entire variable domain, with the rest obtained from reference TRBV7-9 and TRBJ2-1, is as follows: DTGVSQNPRHKITKRGQNVTFRCDPISEHNRLYWYRQTLGQGPEFLTYFQNEAQLEKSRLLSDRFSAERPKGSFSTLEIQRTEQGDSAMYLCASSPGLAGESEQFFGPGTRLTVL.

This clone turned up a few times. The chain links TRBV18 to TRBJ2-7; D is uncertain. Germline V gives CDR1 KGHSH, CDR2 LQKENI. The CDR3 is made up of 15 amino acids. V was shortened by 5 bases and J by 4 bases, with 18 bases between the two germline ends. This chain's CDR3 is CASSAPEATIYEQYF. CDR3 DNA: TGTGCCAGCTCAGCCCCGGAAGCAACCATTTACGAGCAGTACTTC. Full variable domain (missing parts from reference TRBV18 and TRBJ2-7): NAGVMQNPRHLVRRRGQEARLRCSPMKGHSHVYWYRQLPEEGLKFMVYLQKENIIDESGMPKERFSAEFPKEGPSILRIQQVVRGDSAAYFCASSAPEATIYEQYFGPGTRLTVT.